The clone carrying this T cell receptor beta chain was seen just once. As yet, its antigen is unknown. Brentuximab vedotin exposure varied, and every patient relapsed after autologous stem cell transplantation. This entry is derived from a study of PD-1 blockade in classical Hodgkin lymphoma. Study-wide points: Some patients started nivolumab under 1 year after ASCT, and they were excluded.

Profiled with immunoSEQ multiplex PCR; TCRdb holds only in-frame clones, not every one. Seen here are tens of thousands of clones, roughly 80% observed once, and the top ten hold roughly 22%. The germline V gene has CDR1 KGHSH and CDR2 LQKENI. J gave up 0 bases and V 9 bases, and 8 bases lay outside the gene matches. This CDR3 comprises 15 residues. This TCR came from a human donor with classical Hodgkin lymphoma. The chain combines TRBV18 with TRBJ2-3; TRBD1 aligns across 8 bases. The specimen comprised peripheral blood mononuclear cells (PBMCs), sampled before the second cycle of nivolumab. Here the CDR3 reads CASSGGQASTDTQYF. The CDR3 nucleotides read TGTGCCAGTTCCGGGGGACAGGCTAGCACAGATACGCAGTATTTT.